Below, 9 T cell receptor beta chains from the same sample are listed, as sequenced in a study of T cells of healthy individuals. TCRdb re-called the 5' RACE reads through MiXCR, storing one row per CDR3 protein. This repertoire shows about 53,000 distinct CDR3 sequences, about 14% found once; its top ten account for roughly 16%. The receptors come from a human donor in good health.

This clonotype was found a few times. The V and J genes are TRBV20-1 and TRBJ1-5; TRBD1 is a possible D gene (5 bases). This CDR3 comprises 12 residues. The germline V gene has CDR1 DFQATT and CDR2 SNEGSKA (reference sequence). V lost 3 bases and J lost 7, with 10 bases in between. This chain's CDR3 is CSASKGRQPQHF. The CDR3 bases are TGCAGTGCTAGTAAGGGGCGGCAGCCCCAGCATTTT.

This clonotype was observed at least ten times. The junction departs from the called germline gene at one end, perhaps through a read error. This sequence joins TRBV6-4 and TRBJ2-3, with TRBD2 matching over 7 bases. Germline lookup yields CDR1 MRHNA and CDR2 SNTAGT. There are 13 residues in the CDR3. CDR3 region: CASSDSRGTTPFF. The DNA for the CDR3 is TGTGCCAGCAGTGACTCGCGAGGGACTACCCCCTTTTTT.

This clonotype was detected many times. The genes are TRBV7-2 and TRBJ2-5; D unresolved. The V gene's germline CDR1 is SGHTA and CDR2 FQGNSA. The CDR3 sequence is 14 residues long. V lost 3 bases to trimming and J lost 6 bases, with 14 bases between them. The CDR3, as DNA: TGTGCCAGCAGCTTGGGTTCGAGACAACAGACCCAGTACTTC. Its protein is CASSLGSRQQTQYF.

This clonotype was detected only a few times. The chain recombines TRBV20-1 with TRBJ2-7; D possibly corresponds to TRBD1 (5 bases). Deletions cut 3 bases from V and 2 bases from J, with 11 bases between. Germline V gives CDR1 DFQATT, CDR2 SNEGSKA (reference sequence). CDR3 size: 13 residues. The CDR3 is CSARAGYTYEQYF. The CDR3 DNA sequence: TGCAGTGCTAGGGCAGGGTATACCTACGAGCAGTACTTC.

In this sample, this clonotype turned up many times. The V and J genes are TRBV2 and TRBJ2-3; 9 bases are a match to TRBD2. With V trimmed by 4 bases and J by 2 bases, 7 bases remained unmatched. The germline V gene has CDR1 SNHLY and CDR2 FYNNEI. The CDR3 is made up of 16 amino acids. CDR3: CASSGGTSRYTDTQYF. The CDR3 DNA sequence: TGTGCCAGCAGTGGCGGGACTAGCAGATACACAGATACGCAGTATTTT.

This chain links TRBV20-1 with TRBJ1-4, with D uncertain. The CDR3 is 13 amino acids. V lost 3 bases and J lost 0, with 5 bases in between. CDR1 is DFQATT, CDR2 SNEGSKA, per germline (reference sequence). In DNA, the CDR3 is TGCAGTGCTAGCAGTGCAACTAATGAAAAACTGTTTTTT. Translated: CSASSATNEKLFF.

This chain connects TRBV12-3 or TRBV12-4 to TRBJ1-1; 8 positions agree with TRBD1. J was trimmed by 7 bases and V by 7 bases; bases with no gene match: 20. CDR3 length equals 17 residues. The CDR3 bases are TGTGCCAGCACCAGAATAAGGAGGACAGGGCTTTCCCTTGAAGCTTTCTTT. This gives the protein CASTRIRRTGLSLEAFF.

The chain links TRBV19 to TRBJ2-4; D not certain. V lost 3 bases, J lost 1 base, and 16 bases lay in between. Germline V gene data show CDR1 as LNHDA and CDR2 as SQIVND (reference sequence). The CDR3 has 17 residues. This CDR3 is CASSIKRRMNAKNIQYF. DNA of the CDR3: TGTGCCAGTAGTATTAAGAGGCGGATGAACGCCAAAAACATTCAGTACTTC.

At least ten counts were recorded for this clonotype. The rearrangement uses TRBV2 and TRBJ2-7; 9 bases align to TRBD1. Germline-derived CDR1 and CDR2 are SNHLY and FYNNEI. V dropped 4 bases and J dropped 3; count of bases not matched to a gene: 4. This CDR3 has 14 residues. The CDR3 protein is CASSVETGGYEQYF. The CDR3, as DNA: TGTGCCAGCAGTGTGGAGACAGGGGGCTACGAGCAGTACTTC.